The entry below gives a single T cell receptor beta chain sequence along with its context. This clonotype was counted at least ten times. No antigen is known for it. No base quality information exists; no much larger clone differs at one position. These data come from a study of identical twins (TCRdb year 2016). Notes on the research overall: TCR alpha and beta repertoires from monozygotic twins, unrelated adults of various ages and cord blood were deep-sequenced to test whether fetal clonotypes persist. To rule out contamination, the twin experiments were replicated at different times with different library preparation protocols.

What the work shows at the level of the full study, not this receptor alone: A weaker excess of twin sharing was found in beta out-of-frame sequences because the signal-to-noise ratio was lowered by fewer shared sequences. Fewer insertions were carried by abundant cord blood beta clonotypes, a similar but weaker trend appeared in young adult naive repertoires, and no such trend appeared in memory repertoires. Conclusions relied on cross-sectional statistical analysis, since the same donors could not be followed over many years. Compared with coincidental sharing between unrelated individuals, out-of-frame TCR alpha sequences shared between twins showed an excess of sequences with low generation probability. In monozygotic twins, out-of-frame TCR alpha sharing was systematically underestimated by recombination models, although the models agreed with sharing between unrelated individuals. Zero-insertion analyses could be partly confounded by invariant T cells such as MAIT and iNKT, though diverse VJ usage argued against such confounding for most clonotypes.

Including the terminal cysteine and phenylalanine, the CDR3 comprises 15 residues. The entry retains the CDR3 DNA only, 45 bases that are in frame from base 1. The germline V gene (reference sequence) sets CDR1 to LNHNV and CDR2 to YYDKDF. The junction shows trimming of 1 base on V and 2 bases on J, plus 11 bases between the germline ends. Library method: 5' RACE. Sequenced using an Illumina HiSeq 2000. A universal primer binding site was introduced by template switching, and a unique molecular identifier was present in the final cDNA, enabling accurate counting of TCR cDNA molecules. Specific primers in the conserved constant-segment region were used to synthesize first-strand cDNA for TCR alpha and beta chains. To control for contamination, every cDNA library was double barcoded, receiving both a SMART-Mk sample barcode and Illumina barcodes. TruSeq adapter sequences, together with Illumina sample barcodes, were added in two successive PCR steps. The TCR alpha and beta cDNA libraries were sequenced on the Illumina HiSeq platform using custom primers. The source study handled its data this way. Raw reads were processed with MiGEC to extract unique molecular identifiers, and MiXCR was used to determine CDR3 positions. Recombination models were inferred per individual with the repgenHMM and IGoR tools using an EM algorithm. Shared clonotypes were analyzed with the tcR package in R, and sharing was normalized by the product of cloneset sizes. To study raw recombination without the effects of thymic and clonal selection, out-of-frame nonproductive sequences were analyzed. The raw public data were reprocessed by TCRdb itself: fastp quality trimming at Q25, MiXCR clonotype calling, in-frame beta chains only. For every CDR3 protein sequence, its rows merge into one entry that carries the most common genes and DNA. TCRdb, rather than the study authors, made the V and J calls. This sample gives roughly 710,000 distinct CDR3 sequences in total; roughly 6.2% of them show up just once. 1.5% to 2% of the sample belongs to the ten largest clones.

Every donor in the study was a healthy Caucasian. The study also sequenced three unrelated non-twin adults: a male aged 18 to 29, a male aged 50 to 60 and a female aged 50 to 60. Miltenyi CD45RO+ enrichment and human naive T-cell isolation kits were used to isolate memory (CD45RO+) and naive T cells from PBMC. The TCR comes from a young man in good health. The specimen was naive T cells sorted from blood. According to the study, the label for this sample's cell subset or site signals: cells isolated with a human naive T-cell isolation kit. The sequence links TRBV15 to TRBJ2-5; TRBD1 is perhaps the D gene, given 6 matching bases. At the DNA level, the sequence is TGTGCCACCAGCAGAGTAGGGGGACCTCAAGAGACCCAGTACTTC. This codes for CATSRVGGPQETQYF.